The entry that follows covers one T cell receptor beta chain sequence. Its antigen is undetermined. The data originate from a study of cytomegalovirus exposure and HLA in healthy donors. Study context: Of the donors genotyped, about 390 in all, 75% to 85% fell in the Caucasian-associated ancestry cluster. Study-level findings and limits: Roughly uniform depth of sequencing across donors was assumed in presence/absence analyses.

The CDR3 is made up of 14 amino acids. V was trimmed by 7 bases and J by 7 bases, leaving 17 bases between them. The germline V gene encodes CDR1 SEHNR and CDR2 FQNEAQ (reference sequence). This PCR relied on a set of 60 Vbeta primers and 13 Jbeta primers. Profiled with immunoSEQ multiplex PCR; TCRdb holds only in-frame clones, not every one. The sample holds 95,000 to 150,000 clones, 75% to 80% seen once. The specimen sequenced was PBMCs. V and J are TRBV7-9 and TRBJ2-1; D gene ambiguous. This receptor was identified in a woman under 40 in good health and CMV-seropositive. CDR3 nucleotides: TGTGCCAGCACCCAGACTGTGCGAAGAAATGAGCAGTTCTTC. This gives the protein CASTQTVRRNEQFF.